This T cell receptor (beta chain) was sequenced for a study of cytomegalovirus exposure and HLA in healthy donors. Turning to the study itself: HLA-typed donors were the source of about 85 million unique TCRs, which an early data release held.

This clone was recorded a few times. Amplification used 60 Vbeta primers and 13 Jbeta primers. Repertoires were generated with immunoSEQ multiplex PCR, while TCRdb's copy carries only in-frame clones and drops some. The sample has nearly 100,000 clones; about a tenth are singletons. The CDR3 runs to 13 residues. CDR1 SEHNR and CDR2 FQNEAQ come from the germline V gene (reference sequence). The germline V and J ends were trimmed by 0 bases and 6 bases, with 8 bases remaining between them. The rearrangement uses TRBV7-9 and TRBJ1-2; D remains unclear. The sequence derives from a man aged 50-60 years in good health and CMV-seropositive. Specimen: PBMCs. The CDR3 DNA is TGTGCCAGCAGCTTAGCCTCAAGCCATGGCTACACCTTC. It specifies CASSLASSHGYTF. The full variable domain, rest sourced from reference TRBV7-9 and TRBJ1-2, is DTGVSQNPRHKITKRGQNVTFRCDPISEHNRLYWYRQTLGQGPEFLTYFQNEAQLEKSRLLSDRFSAERPKGSFSTLEIQRTEQGDSAMYLCASSLASSHGYTFGSGTRLTVV.